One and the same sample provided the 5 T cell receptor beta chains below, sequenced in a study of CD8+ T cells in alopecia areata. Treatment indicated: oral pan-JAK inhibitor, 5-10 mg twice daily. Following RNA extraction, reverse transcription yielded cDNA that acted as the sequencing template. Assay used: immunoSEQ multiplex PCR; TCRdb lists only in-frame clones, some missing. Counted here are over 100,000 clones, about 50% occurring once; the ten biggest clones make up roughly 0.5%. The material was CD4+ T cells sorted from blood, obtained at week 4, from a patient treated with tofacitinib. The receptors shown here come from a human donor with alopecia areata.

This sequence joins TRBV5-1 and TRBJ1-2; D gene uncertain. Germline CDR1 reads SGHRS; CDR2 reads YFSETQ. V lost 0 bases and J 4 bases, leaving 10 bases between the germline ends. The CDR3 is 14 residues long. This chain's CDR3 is CASSLGNFLYGYTF. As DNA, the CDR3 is TGCGCCAGCAGCTTGGGGAATTTCCTCTATGGCTACACCTTC.

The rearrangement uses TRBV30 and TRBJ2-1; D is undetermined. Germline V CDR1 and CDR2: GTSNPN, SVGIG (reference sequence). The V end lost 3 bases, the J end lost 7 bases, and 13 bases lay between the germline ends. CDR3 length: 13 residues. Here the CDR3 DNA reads TGTGCCTGGAGCCCCCCAATCGGGAATGAGCAGTTCTTC. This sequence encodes CAWSPPIGNEQFF.

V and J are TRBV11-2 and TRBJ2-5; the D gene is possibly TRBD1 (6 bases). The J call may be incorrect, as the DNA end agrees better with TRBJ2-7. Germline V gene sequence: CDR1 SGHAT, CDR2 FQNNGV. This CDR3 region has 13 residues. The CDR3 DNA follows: TGTGCCAGCAGCTTAGATCAGGGGTACGAGCAGTACTTC. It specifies CASSLDQGYEQYF.

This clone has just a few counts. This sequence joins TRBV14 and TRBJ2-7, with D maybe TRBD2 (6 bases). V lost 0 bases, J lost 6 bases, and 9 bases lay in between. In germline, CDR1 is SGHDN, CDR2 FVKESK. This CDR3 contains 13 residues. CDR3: CASSQDYSGEQYF. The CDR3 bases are TGTGCCAGCAGCCAAGATTATAGCGGCGAGCAGTACTTC.

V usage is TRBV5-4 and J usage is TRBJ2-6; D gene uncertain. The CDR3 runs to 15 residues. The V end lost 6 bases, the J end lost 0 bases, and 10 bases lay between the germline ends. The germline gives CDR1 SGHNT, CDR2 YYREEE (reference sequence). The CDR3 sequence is CASKLWASGANVLTF. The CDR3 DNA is TGTGCCAGCAAGCTGTGGGCCTCTGGGGCCAACGTCCTGACTTTC.